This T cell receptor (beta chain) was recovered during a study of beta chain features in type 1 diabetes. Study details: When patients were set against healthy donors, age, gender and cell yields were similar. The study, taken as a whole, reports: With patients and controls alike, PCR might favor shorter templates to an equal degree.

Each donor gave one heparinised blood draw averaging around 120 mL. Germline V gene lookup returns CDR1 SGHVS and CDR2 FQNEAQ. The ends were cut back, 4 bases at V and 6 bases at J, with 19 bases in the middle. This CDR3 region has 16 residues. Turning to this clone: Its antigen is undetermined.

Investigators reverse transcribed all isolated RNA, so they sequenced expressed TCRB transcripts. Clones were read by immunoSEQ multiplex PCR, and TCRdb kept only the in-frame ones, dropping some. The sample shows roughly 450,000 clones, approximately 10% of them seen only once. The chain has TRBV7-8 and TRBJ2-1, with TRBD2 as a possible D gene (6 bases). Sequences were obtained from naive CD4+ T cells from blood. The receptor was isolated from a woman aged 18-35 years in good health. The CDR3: CASSSRPWRDGNEQFF. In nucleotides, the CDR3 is TGTGCCAGCAGCTCACGCCCTTGGCGGGACGGCAATGAGCAGTTCTTC. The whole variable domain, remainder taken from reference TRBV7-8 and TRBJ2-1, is GAGVSQSPRYKVAKRGQDVALRCDPISGHVSLFWYQQALGQGPEFLTYFQNEAQLDKSGLPSDRFFAERPEGSVSTLKIQRTQQEDSAVYLCASSSRPWRDGNEQFFGPGTRLTVL.